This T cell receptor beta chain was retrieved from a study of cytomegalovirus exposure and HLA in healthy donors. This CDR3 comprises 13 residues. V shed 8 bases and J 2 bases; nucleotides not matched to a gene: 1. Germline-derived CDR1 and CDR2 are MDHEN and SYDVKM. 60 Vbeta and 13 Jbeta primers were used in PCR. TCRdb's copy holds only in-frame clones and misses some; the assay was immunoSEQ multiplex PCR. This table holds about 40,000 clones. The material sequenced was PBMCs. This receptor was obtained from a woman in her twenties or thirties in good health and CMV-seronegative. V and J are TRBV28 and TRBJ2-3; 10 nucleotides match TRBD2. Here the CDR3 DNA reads TGTGCCAGCGGACTAGCGGTCACAGATACGCAGTATTTT. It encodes CASGLAVTDTQYF.